This T cell receptor beta chain was sequenced for a study of Graves' ophthalmopathy and Graves' hyperthyroidism. Only one count was recorded for this clonotype. RNA transcripts were the source from which TCR beta CDR3 regions were amplified. Scientists carried out first-round RT-PCR using HTBI primers and then a second-round multiplex PCR. TCRdb re-analysed the multiplex PCR reads in MiXCR, keeping a single row per CDR3 protein. Here the sample spans some 750,000 distinct CDR3 sequences, roughly 40% being singletons. This CDR3 has 13 residues. Germline loops: CDR1 WSHSY, CDR2 SAAADI. V was trimmed by 2 bases and J by 5 bases, leaving 9 bases between them.

This receptor was identified in an adult man with Graves' ophthalmopathy. This chain joins TRBV10-2 and TRBJ2-5; D gene uncertain. Sequencing used peripheral blood. CDR3 protein: CASSETEFETQYF. The CDR3 nucleotides are TGCGCCAGCAGTGAGACGGAGTTCGAGACCCAGTACTTC.